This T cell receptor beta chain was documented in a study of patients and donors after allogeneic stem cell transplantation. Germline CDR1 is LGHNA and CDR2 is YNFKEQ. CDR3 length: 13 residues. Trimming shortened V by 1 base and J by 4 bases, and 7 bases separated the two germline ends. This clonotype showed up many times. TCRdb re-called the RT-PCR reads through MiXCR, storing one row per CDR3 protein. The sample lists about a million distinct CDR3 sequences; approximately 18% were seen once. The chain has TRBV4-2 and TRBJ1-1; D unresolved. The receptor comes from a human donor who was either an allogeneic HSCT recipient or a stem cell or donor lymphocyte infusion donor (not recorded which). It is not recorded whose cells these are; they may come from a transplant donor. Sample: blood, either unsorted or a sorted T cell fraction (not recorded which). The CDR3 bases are TGTGCCAGCAGCCAAGCAGAGGGCACTGAAGCTTTCTTT. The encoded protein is CASSQAEGTEAFF.